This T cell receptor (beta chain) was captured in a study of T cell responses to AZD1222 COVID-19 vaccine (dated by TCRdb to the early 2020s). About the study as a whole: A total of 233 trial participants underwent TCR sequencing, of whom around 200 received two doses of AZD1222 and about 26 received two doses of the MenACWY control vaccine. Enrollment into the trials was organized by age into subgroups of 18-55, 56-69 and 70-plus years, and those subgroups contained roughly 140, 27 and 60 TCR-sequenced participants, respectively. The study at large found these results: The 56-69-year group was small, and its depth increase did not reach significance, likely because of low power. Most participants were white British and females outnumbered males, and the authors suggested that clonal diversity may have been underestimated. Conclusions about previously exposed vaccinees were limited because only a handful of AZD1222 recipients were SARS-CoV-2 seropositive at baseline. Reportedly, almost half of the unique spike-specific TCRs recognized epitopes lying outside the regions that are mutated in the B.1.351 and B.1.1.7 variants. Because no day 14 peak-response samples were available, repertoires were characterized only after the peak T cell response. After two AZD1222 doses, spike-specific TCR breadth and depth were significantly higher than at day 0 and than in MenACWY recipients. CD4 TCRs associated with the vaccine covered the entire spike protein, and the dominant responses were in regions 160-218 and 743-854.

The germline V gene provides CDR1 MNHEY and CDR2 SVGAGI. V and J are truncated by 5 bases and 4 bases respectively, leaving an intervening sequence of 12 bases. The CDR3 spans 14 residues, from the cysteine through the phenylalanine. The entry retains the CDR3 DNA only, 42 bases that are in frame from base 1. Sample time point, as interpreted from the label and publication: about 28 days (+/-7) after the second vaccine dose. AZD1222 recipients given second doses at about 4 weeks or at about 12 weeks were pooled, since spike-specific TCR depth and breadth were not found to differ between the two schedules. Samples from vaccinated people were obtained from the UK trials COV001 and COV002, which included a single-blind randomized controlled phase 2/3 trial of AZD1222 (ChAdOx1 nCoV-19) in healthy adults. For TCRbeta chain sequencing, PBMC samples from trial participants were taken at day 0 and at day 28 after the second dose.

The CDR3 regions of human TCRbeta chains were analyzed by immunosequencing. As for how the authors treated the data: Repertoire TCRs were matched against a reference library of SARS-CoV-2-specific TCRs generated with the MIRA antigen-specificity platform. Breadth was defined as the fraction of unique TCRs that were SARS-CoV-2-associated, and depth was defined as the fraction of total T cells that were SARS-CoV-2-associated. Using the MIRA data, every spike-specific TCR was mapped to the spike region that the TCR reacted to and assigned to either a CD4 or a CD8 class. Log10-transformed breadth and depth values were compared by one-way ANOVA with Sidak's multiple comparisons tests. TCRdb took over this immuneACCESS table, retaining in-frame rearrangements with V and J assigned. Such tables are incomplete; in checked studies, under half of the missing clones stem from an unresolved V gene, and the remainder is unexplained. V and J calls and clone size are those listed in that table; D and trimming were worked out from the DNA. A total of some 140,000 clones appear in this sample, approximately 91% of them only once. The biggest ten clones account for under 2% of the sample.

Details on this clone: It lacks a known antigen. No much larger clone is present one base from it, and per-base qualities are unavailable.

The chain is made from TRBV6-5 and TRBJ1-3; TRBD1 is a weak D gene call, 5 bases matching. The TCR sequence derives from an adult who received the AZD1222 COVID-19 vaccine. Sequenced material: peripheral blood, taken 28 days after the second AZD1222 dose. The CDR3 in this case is CASSPEGAGNTIYF. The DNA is TGTGCCAGCAGTCCCGAAGGGGCCGGAAACACCATATATTTT.